This T cell receptor (beta chain) was identified during a study of blood T cell repertoires in COVID-19. In the study overall: T cells, B-cell-depleted T cells, or PBMCs provided the cDNA or gDNA that served as material.

Per the authors' pipeline: Scientists estimated how many nucleated cells there were by amplifying reference gene primers. TCRdb's copy holds only in-frame clones and misses some; the assay was immunoSEQ multiplex PCR. D and trimming were read from the DNA, whereas the V and J calls and clone size are those reported in that table. The data show about 170,000 clones, around four fifths seen once. V gave up 0 bases and J gave up 7 bases, with 6 bases separating them. There are 12 residues in the CDR3. Germline values: CDR1 SNHLY, CDR2 FYNNEI. This sequence originates from a woman between 65 and 79 years old who had recovered from COVID-19. The genes are TRBV2 and TRBJ2-5; possible D gene TRBD2, 6 bases. Sequenced material: peripheral blood. CDR3 amino acids: CASSEAGGTQYF. CDR3 in DNA: TGTGCCAGCAGTGAAGCCGGGGGGACCCAGTACTTC.